The 27 T cell receptor beta chains given below trace back to one sample, sequenced in a study of blood T cell repertoires in COVID-19 (dated by TCRdb to the early 2020s). Library construction relied on the immunoSEQ multiplex PCR assay. TCRdb's version of the immuneACCESS table is confined to in-frame rearrangements and falls short of the full clone set. An unresolved V gene accounts for under half of the shortfall where checked; the remainder is of unknown origin. This sample holds some 150,000 clones; roughly 87% were observed only once. The ten largest clones add up to over 0.8% of the sample. Sequenced: peripheral blood. These receptors were collected from a woman aged 50 to 65 with acute or convalescent COVID-19.

This rearrangement joins TRBV30 to TRBJ1-2; possible D gene TRBD1, 5 bases. The CDR3 is made up of 13 amino acids. Germline V gene sequence: CDR1 GTSNPN, CDR2 SVGIG (reference sequence). V gave up 3 bases and J gave up 1 base, with 9 bases separating them. CDR3 protein: CAWRSRDNYGYTF. The CDR3 nucleotides read TGTGCCTGGAGAAGCAGGGATAACTATGGCTACACCTTC.

The chain couples TRBV21-1 to TRBJ1-1; the table names TRBD1, a call not compared with the DNA. TRBV21-1 is shown as a pseudogene. The CDR3 totals 15 residues. The CDR3 region is CASSPNGQANTEAFF. The CDR3 region has the DNA TGTGCCAGCAGCCCTAATGGACAGGCGAACACTGAAGCTTTCTTT.

The chain has TRBV11-2 and TRBJ1-1; D remains unclear. The CDR3 consists of 11 residues. Germline CDR1 SGHAT, CDR2 FQNNGV. V shed 5 bases and J shed 10 bases, with 11 bases lying between them. CDR3 nucleotides: TGTGCCAGCAGCCTAACGGGTGGAGCTTTCTTT. This codes for CASSLTGGAFF. Filled out from reference TRBV11-2 and TRBJ1-1, the complete variable domain reads EAGVAQSPRYKIIEKRQSVAFWCNPISGHATLYWYQQILGQGPKLLIQFQNNGVVDDSQLPKDRFSAERLKGVDSTLKIQPAKLEDSAVYLCASSLTGGAFFGQGTRLTVV.

As for this clone: The same CDR3 is also encoded by other DNA sequences in this sample. J is TRBJ2-3 and V is TRBV7-3; TRBD2 matches at 10 bases. V shed 2 bases, J shed 1 base, and the junction held 0 bases outside the gene matches. Germline CDR1 SGHTA, CDR2 FQGTGA. This CDR3 is built from 15 residues. The chain's CDR3 is CASSLGLAGTDTQYF. Written as DNA, the CDR3 is TGTGCCAGCAGCTTAGGACTAGCGGGCACAGATACGCAGTATTTT.

The chain couples TRBV7-9 to TRBJ2-3; TRBD2 matches 7 bases. Trimming cost V 7 bases and J 5 bases; bases outside gene matches: 12. The CDR3 sequence is 15 residues long. Germline V gene lookup returns CDR1 SEHNR and CDR2 FQNEAQ (reference sequence). The CDR3 loop reads CASTHGAGELDTQYF. The CDR3 coding sequence is TGTGCCAGCACCCATGGGGCGGGGGAGTTAGATACGCAGTATTTT.

This clone was seen a few times. The chain is built from TRBV4-1 and TRBJ2-7; perhaps TRBD2 as D (6 bases). Germline V CDR1 and CDR2: MGHRA, YSYEKL. The CDR3 is made up of 19 amino acids. The V and J ends lost 1 base and 0 bases respectively, with 22 bases between them. The CDR3 coding sequence is TGCGCCAGCAGCCAAGGGTGGCACGGAATCAGCGGGTCCTCCTACGAGCAGTACTTC. Encoded protein: CASSQGWHGISGSSYEQYF.

The V gene is TRBV6-6, the J gene TRBJ1-2, with a possible D match to TRBD1 (6 bases). The CDR3 sequence is 14 residues long. Germline lookup yields CDR1 MNHNY and CDR2 SVGAGI (reference sequence). The V gene lost 0 bases and the J gene lost 2 bases, with 7 bases spanning the gap. The CDR3 region has the DNA TGTGCCAGCAGTTACTCTAGGGGGAACTATGGCTACACCTTC. The encoded protein is CASSYSRGNYGYTF.

J is TRBJ2-4 and V is TRBV2; 9 bases fit TRBD2. This CDR3 contains 21 residues. Germline values: CDR1 SNHLY, CDR2 FYNNEI. The V and J ends lost 4 bases and 1 base, in that order; junction bases with no gene match: 20. CDR3 coding DNA: TGTGCCAGCAGTGGGTCGGACACTCCTAGCGGGAAGGGGTGGGCCAAAAACATTCAGTACTTC. It codes for CASSGSDTPSGKGWAKNIQYF.

This clone was seen a few times. The rearrangement links TRBV7-9 to TRBJ1-6; perhaps TRBD1 as D (6 bases). This CDR3 has 15 residues. Germline V lookup: CDR1 SEHNR, CDR2 FQNEAQ (reference sequence). Between the trimmed V and J ends, which lost 4 bases and 8 bases, there was a span of 15 bases. This CDR3 reads CASSSTSDRYSPLHF. The CDR3 nucleotides read TGTGCCAGCAGCTCAACATCGGACAGATATTCACCCCTCCACTTT.

J is TRBJ2-5 and V is TRBV5-4; tentatively, D is TRBD1 (6 bases). The CDR3 is made up of 14 amino acids. CDR1 is SGHNT and CDR2 is YYREEE in the germline V gene (reference sequence). The germline V and J ends were trimmed by 2 bases and 4 bases, with 12 bases remaining between them. This CDR3 reads CASSLPGALETQYF. The CDR3 DNA sequence: TGTGCCAGCAGCTTACCAGGGGCCTTAGAGACCCAGTACTTC.

V gene TRBV18 combines with J gene TRBJ1-1; possibly TRBD1 for D (5 bases). CDR1 and CDR2 from the germline V gene are KGHSH and LQKENI. With 4 bases removed from V and 7 bases from J, the gap between germline ends came to 16 bases. The CDR3 is made up of 14 amino acids. The CDR3 here is CASSLRTSGDEAFF. The CDR3 nucleotides read TGTGCCAGCTCACTAAGGACAAGTGGGGATGAAGCTTTCTTT.

The rearrangement uses TRBV11-2 and TRBJ2-2, with 13 bases fitting TRBD2. The CDR3 extends over 16 amino acids. Looked up from germline, CDR1 is SGHAT and CDR2 is FQNNGV. Germline trimming cut 5 bases from V and 5 bases from J; bases unmatched to any gene: 5. The CDR3 DNA is TGTGCCAGCAGCCACGGACTAGCGGGGGAAACCGGGGAGCTGTTTTTT. Its protein is CASSHGLAGETGELFF.

The chain has TRBV19 and TRBJ2-1; TRBD2 matches at 8 bases. Losses at the gene ends were 3 bases for V and 2 bases for J; bases not matched to a gene: 9. The length of the CDR3 is 17 residues. Germline CDR1 reads LNHDA; CDR2 reads SQIVND (reference sequence). The CDR3 spells CASSIPLTGGTYNEQFF. The DNA of the CDR3 is TGTGCCAGTAGTATCCCCTTAACGGGGGGGACCTACAATGAGCAGTTCTTC. The whole variable domain, remainder taken from reference TRBV19 and TRBJ2-1, is DGGITQSPKYLFRKEGQNVTLSCEQNLNHDAMYWYRQDPGQGLRLIYYSQIVNDFQKGDIAEGYSVSREKKESFPLTVTSAQKNPTAFYLCASSIPLTGGTYNEQFFGPGTRLTVL.

This chain links TRBV30 with TRBJ1-4; 7 bases map to TRBD1. The CDR3 consists of 11 residues. V was clipped by 3 bases and J by 14 bases; unmatched bases: 6. CDR1 GTSNPN and CDR2 SVGIG come from the germline V gene (reference sequence). CDR3 sequence reads: CAWRTGAVLFF. The CDR3 coding sequence is TGTGCCTGGAGAACAGGGGCCGTGCTGTTTTTT. Based on the CDR3 plus reference TRBV30 and TRBJ1-4, the full variable domain is SQTIHQWPATLVQPVGSPLSLECTVEGTSNPNLYWYRQAAGRGLQLLFYSVGIGQISSEVPQNLSASRPQDRQFILSSKKLLLSDSGFYLCAWRTGAVLFFGSGTQLSVL.

This rearrangement joins TRBV30 to TRBJ1-1; 7 nucleotides align to TRBD1. Germline-derived CDR1 and CDR2 are GTSNPN and SVGIG (reference sequence). Trimming cost V 0 bases and J 1 base; bases outside gene matches: 2. The CDR3 loop spans 14 amino acids. The CDR3 bases are TGTGCCTGGAGTGTACAGGGGCGGAACACTGAAGCTTTCTTT. This translates into CAWSVQGRNTEAFF.

V gene TRBV28 combines with J gene TRBJ1-1; the match to TRBD1 covers 10 bases. The CDR3 is made up of 16 amino acids. Germline CDR1 MDHEN, CDR2 SYDVKM. J lost 1 base, V lost 3 bases, and 5 bases had no gene match. The CDR3: CASSFWTGGTNTEAFF. CDR3 sequence (DNA): TGTGCCAGCAGTTTTTGGACAGGGGGGACGAACACTGAAGCTTTCTTT.

Relative to its sample, this clone is medium-sized. The rearrangement joins TRBV5-1 to TRBJ1-3; D ambiguous. In germline, CDR1 is SGHRS, CDR2 YFSETQ. The CDR3 is made up of 14 amino acids. V shed 4 bases and J shed 0 bases, with 8 bases lying between them. CDR3 sequence: CASSDGSSGNTIYF. CDR3 nucleotides: TGCGCCAGCAGCGACGGGAGCTCTGGAAACACCATATATTTT.

V gene TRBV12-5 combines with J gene TRBJ1-2, with 8 bases lining up with TRBD1. The CDR3 is made up of 17 amino acids. Trimming took 4 bases from V and 6 from J; bases not matched to a gene: 16. CDR1 is LGHNT, CDR2 FRNRAP, per germline. The CDR3 bases are TGTGCTAGTGGTTCAAGAGGGACAGGAATATTCCTCGATGGCTACACCTTC. It encodes CASGSRGTGIFLDGYTF.

The gene calls are TRBV21-1 and TRBJ2-5; the D segment call TRBD1 is taken from the table without a DNA check. TRBV21-1 is recorded as a pseudogene. The CDR3 totals 13 residues. The CDR3 loop is CAIRGTEKETQYF. The CDR3 DNA reads TGTGCCATTCGGGGGACAGAGAAAGAGACCCAGTACTTC.

This clone showed up many times. The gene calls are TRBV6-5 and TRBJ1-1; maybe TRBD1 (5 bases). Germline lookup yields CDR1 MNHEY and CDR2 SVGAGI. Trimming removed 7 bases at V and 1 base at J, with 13 bases between. CDR3 size: 14 residues. The CDR3 DNA follows: TGTGCCAGCACTCTCGTGACAGAGAACACTGAAGCTTTCTTT. Translating it yields CASTLVTENTEAFF.

The chain combines TRBV29-1 with TRBJ1-2; weak D call: TRBD1 (5 bases). Germline lookup yields CDR1 SQVTM and CDR2 ANQGSEA. The V end lost 4 bases, the J end lost 0 bases, and 6 bases lay between the germline ends. The CDR3 has 12 residues. Written as DNA, the CDR3 is TGCAGCGTTGGGGGGGCTAACTATGGCTACACCTTC. Its translation is CSVGGANYGYTF.

The J gene is TRBJ2-7, the V gene TRBV12-5, with 8 bases identical to TRBD2. The CDR3 spans 14 residues. Losses at the gene ends were 5 bases for V and 3 bases for J; bases not matched to a gene: 6. Germline V gene lookup returns CDR1 LGHNT and CDR2 FRNRAP. In nucleotides, the CDR3 is TGTGCTAGTGGTCTCGGGACTAGTATCTACGAGCAGTACTTC. Translating it yields CASGLGTSIYEQYF.

This chain joins TRBV7-2 and TRBJ1-5; 7 nucleotides line up with TRBD1. This CDR3 is 15 amino acids long. With 2 bases clipped from V and 6 bases from J, the junction kept 7 bases outside the gene matches. Germline-derived CDR1 and CDR2 are SGHTA and FQGNSA. The CDR3 DNA reads as TGTGCCAGCAGCTTACCTTTAGGGGGCGGTCAGCCCCAGCATTTT. This translates into CASSLPLGGGQPQHF.

This clone was picked up a small number of times. The chain joins TRBV28 to TRBJ1-2; 7 positions agree with TRBD1. The junction had 9 bases not matched to a gene; V was cut back by 5 bases and J by 3 bases. The CDR3 covers 15 residues. Germline V CDR1 and CDR2: MDHEN, SYDVKM. The CDR3 spells CASSAPGQRYYGYTF. The CDR3 DNA is TGTGCCAGCAGTGCACCGGGACAGAGATACTATGGCTACACCTTC.

The chain employs TRBV18 and TRBJ1-4, with 8 bases aligning to TRBD1. The V segment lost 6 bases and the J segment 1 base; nucleotides outside the gene matches: 4. CDR1 KGHSH and CDR2 LQKENI come from the germline V gene. There are 15 residues in the CDR3. For the CDR3, the DNA is TGTGCCAGCTCCCGAACAGGGGGAACTAATGAAAAACTGTTTTTT. Protein sequence: CASSRTGGTNEKLFF.

The chain employs TRBV5-1 and TRBJ2-7; 7 bases fit TRBD1. Germline V lookup: CDR1 SGHRS, CDR2 YFSETQ. Trimming at V came to 1 base and at J to 4 bases, leaving 2 bases not matched to a gene. The CDR3 runs 13 residues. The DNA for the CDR3 is TGCGCCAGCAGCTTGATACAGGGGTACGAGCAGTACTTC. It yields the protein CASSLIQGYEQYF.

The chain uses TRBV30 and TRBJ1-2, with D perhaps matching TRBD1 (6 bases). The germline CDR1 and CDR2 sequences are GTSNPN and SVGIG (reference sequence). The CDR3 spans 13 residues. The V gene lost 1 base and the J gene lost 6 bases, with 12 bases spanning the gap. CDR3 sequence (DNA): TGTGCCTGGAGTGATGGGGGCGAGGATGGCTACACCTTC. It is translated as CAWSDGGEDGYTF.